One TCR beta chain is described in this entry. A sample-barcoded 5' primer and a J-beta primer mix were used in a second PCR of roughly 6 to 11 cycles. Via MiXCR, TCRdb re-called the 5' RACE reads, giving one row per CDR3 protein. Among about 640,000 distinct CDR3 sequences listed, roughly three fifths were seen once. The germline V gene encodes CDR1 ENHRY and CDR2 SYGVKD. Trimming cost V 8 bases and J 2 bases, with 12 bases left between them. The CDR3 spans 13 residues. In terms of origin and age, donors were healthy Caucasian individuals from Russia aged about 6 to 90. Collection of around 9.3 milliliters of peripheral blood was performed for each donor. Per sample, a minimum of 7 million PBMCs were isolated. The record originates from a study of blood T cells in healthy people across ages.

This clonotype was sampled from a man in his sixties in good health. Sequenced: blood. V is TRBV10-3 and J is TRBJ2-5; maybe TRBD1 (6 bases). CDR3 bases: TGTGCCATCGAGGACAGTGGACAAGAGACCCAGTACTTC. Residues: CAIEDSGQETQYF.